A single sample is the source of the 30 T cell receptor beta chains below, sequenced in a study of shared clonotypes between healthy human individuals. The repertoire was sequenced with immunoSEQ multiplex PCR; TCRdb's copy has only in-frame clones and lacks some. The sample lists more than 1,200,000 clones, approximately 98.5% occurring once. Sequenced sample: naive CD4+ T cells sorted from blood. As to subset: CD45RA+ positively selected. Receptor source: a man aged 25-40 years in good health.

The gene calls are TRBV7-9 and TRBJ2-7; possibly TRBD2 for D (6 bases). Trimming removed 2 bases from V and 7 bases from J, with 12 bases in between. The length of the CDR3 is 13 residues. Germline-derived CDR1 and CDR2 are SEHNR and FQNEAQ (reference sequence). The CDR3, as DNA: TGTGCCAGCAGCTTATGGGGGGAGCGGGAGCAGTACTTC. Translating it yields CASSLWGEREQYF.

The chain employs TRBV5-1 and TRBJ2-5, with D perhaps matching TRBD1 (6 bases). This CDR3 has 14 residues. Trimming cost V 1 base and J 3 bases, with 10 bases left between them. Germline V gives CDR1 SGHRS, CDR2 YFSETQ. CDR3 bases: TGCGCCAGCAGCTTGAGTGCAGGGGAAGAGACCCAGTACTTC. Its protein product is CASSLSAGEETQYF.

This chain joins TRBV2 and TRBJ2-1; TRBD1 aligns across 7 bases. V trimming: 8 bases; J trimming: 3 bases; junction bases outside the gene matches: 10. The CDR3 length is 15 residues. Germline V CDR1 and CDR2: SNHLY, FYNNEI. The CDR3 nucleotides read TGTGCCAGCGCCAGCTCCCGGGACAGCTACAATGAGCAGTTCTTC. Amino acid sequence: CASASSRDSYNEQFF.

This sequence joins TRBV19 and TRBJ1-5; D is ambiguous. Trimming pared 5 bases from V and 2 bases from J, leaving 13 bases between. Germline CDR1 is LNHDA and CDR2 is SQIVND (reference sequence). This CDR3 spans 15 amino acids. The CDR3 DNA reads TGTGCCAGTAGTCCCCCGGACTGGGGCAATCAGCCCCAGCATTTT. Amino acid sequence: CASSPPDWGNQPQHF.

The V call is TRBV10-2, the J call TRBJ2-6; D uncertain. Germline CDR1 and CDR2: WSHSY and SAAADI. The CDR3 is made up of 14 amino acids. V was cut by 7 bases and J by 0 bases, with 7 bases left in between. CDR3 DNA sequence: TGCGCCAGCAAGCCAAGCTCTGGGGCCAACGTCCTGACTTTC. Amino acid sequence: CASKPSSGANVLTF.

The chain couples TRBV7-2 to TRBJ2-1; D is ambiguous. The CDR3 loop spans 13 amino acids. V was shortened by 8 bases and J by 0 bases, with 8 bases between the two germline ends. Germline V gene sequence: CDR1 SGHTA, CDR2 FQGNSA. The CDR3 DNA is TGTGCCAGCGGGTTGAGCTCCTACAATGAGCAGTTCTTC. The encoded protein is CASGLSSYNEQFF.

The rearrangement uses TRBV11-2 and TRBJ2-5, with unresolved D. Trimming removed 4 bases from V and 5 bases from J, with 17 bases in between. CDR3 size: 15 residues. Germline V lookup: CDR1 SGHAT, CDR2 FQNNGV. The CDR3 region has the DNA TGTGCCAGCAGCTCGGTTAAGGGCAGACCTGAGACCCAGTACTTC. Its protein product is CASSSVKGRPETQYF.

The chain employs TRBV7-2 and TRBJ2-3; 7 nucleotides match TRBD2. V lost 1 base and J lost 4; bases outside the gene matches: 2. Germline V gene sequence: CDR1 SGHTA, CDR2 FQGNSA. The CDR3 runs 14 residues. In DNA, the CDR3 is TGTGCCAGCAGCTTAGACGCGGGAGCAGATACGCAGTATTTT. It translates to CASSLDAGADTQYF.

The chain links TRBV5-5 to TRBJ2-1; no clear D. Germline loops: CDR1 SGHKS, CDR2 YYEKEE (reference sequence). The CDR3 extends over 13 amino acids. Trimming cost V 0 bases and J 7 bases, with 8 bases left between them. CDR3 DNA sequence: TGTGCCAGCAGCTTGGGGTGGTGGAATGAGCAGTTCTTC. Amino acids: CASSLGWWNEQFF.

The chain recombines TRBV18 with TRBJ2-6, with D maybe TRBD1 (5 bases). The CDR3 contains 16 residues. Germline CDR1 and CDR2: KGHSH and LQKENI. V was pared by 1 base and J by 7 bases, with 14 bases between. This CDR3 is CASSPLREGIANVLTF. The CDR3 DNA follows: TGTGCCAGCTCACCACTCAGGGAAGGAATCGCCAACGTCCTGACTTTC.

The CDR3 spells CASSVSASGKSYNEQFF. The CDR3 coding sequence is TGTGCCAGCAGCGTATCTGCTAGCGGGAAATCCTACAATGAGCAGTTCTTC. The V call is TRBV9, the J call TRBJ2-1, with TRBD2 matching 9 bases. Germline-derived CDR1 and CDR2 are SGDLS and YYNGEE. The CDR3 runs to 17 residues. The V segment lost 1 base and the J segment 1 base; nucleotides outside the gene matches: 6.

This clone was picked up one time. The V gene is TRBV9, the J gene TRBJ1-4, with 7 bases aligning to TRBD1. CDR3 length: 17 amino acids. V lost 0 bases and J lost 8; bases outside the gene matches: 13. The germline CDR1 and CDR2 sequences are SGDLS and YYNGEE. CDR3 nucleotide sequence: TGTGCCAGCAGCGTAGGAGTCCGTAGCAGGGGGGTGGAAAAACTGTTTTTT. Its protein is CASSVGVRSRGVEKLFF.

The rearrangement links TRBV9 to TRBJ1-2; D not certain. V lost 0 bases to trimming and J lost 3 bases, with 9 bases between them. CDR3 length: 14 residues. Germline CDR1 reads SGDLS; CDR2 reads YYNGEE. For the CDR3, the DNA is TGTGCCAGCAGCGTAGACCCGCGTCACTATGGCTACACCTTC. It translates to CASSVDPRHYGYTF.

The chain joins TRBV19 to TRBJ1-2, with D possibly matching TRBD1 (5 bases). The CDR3 runs to 16 residues. Trimming pared 7 bases from V and 6 bases from J, leaving 24 bases between. CDR1 and CDR2 from the germline V gene are LNHDA and SQIVND (reference sequence). CDR3 DNA sequence: TGTGCCAGTATACGGGAGGGGTATTCTCCACGTCATGGCTACACCTTC. This codes for CASIREGYSPRHGYTF. The full variable domain, with the rest looked up from reference TRBV19 and TRBJ1-2, is DGGITQSPKYLFRKEGQNVTLSCEQNLNHDAMYWYRQDPGQGLRLIYYSQIVNDFQKGDIAEGYSVSREKKESFPLTVTSAQKNPTAFYLCASIREGYSPRHGYTFGSGTRLTVV.

The chain carries TRBV2 and TRBJ1-5; D is ambiguous. There are 14 residues in the CDR3. The V gene lost 5 bases and the J gene lost 0 bases, with 8 bases spanning the gap. The germline CDR1 and CDR2 sequences are SNHLY and FYNNEI. The CDR3 is CASSWWTSNQPQHF. The CDR3 DNA follows: TGTGCCAGCAGTTGGTGGACTAGCAATCAGCCCCAGCATTTT.

The chain uses TRBV19 and TRBJ1-4, with TRBD1 matching over 10 bases. The CDR3 is 16 amino acids. The trim removed 9 bases at V and 7 bases at J, leaving 14 bases unmatched. Per the germline V gene, CDR1 is LNHDA and CDR2 is SQIVND (reference sequence). The CDR3 region is CASTIRTGGIGEKLFF. CDR3 coding DNA: TGTGCCAGCACTATCAGGACAGGGGGTATAGGTGAAAAACTGTTTTTT.

The chain has TRBV7-8 and TRBJ1-4, with 7 bases fitting TRBD1. CDR1 SGHVS and CDR2 FQNEAQ come from the germline V gene. CDR3 length equals 13 residues. V gave up 6 bases and J gave up 6 bases; unmatched junction bases: 4. CDR3 sequence reads: CASSRQGHEKLFF. In DNA, the CDR3 is TGTGCCAGCAGTCGACAGGGCCATGAAAAACTGTTTTTT.

This clone was picked up one time. The V call is TRBV28, the J call TRBJ1-2, with D possibly TRBD1 on 5 matching bases. The CDR3 extends over 15 amino acids. V dropped 8 bases and J dropped 4 bases, with 20 bases sitting between them. The V gene's germline CDR1 is MDHEN and CDR2 SYDVKM. The CDR3 DNA reads TGTGCCAGCCTTCAGGGAAGGGCGGCGCCCTATGGCTACACCTTC. Its translation: CASLQGRAAPYGYTF.

This chain uses TRBV29-1 with TRBJ2-1; D is tentatively TRBD1 or TRBD2 (6 bases each). This CDR3 has 11 amino acids. Germline V gene lookup returns CDR1 SQVTM and CDR2 ANQGSEA. V was pared by 3 bases and J by 10 bases, with 10 bases between. Here the CDR3 reads CSVDTGGEQFF. The CDR3 region has the DNA TGCAGCGTTGACACCGGGGGCGAGCAGTTCTTC.

The gene calls are TRBV7-9 and TRBJ2-7, with D possibly being TRBD2 (7 bases). CDR1 and CDR2 (germline): SEHNR, FQNEAQ (reference sequence). This CDR3 has 15 amino acids. The V and J ends lost 5 bases and 4 bases respectively, with 18 bases between them. The CDR3 region has the DNA TGTGCCAGCAGCCTGCGGGCAGGGGAGGGGTACGAGCAGTACTTC. Its protein is CASSLRAGEGYEQYF.

Comment on this clone: The junction does not match germline at one end; this may be a read error. The gene calls are TRBV9 and TRBJ2-2; D uncertain. Germline V gene lookup returns CDR1 SGDLS and CDR2 YYNGEE. This CDR3 has 14 amino acids. Here the CDR3 reads CASSVELQTGELFF. In nucleotides, the CDR3 is TGTGCCAGCAGCGTAGAACTTCAGACCGGCGAGCTGTTTTTT. The full variable domain, with the rest looked up from reference TRBV9 and TRBJ2-2, is DSGVTQTPKHLITATGQRVTLRCSPRSGDLSVYWYQQSLDQGLQFLIQYYNGEERAKGNILERFSAQQFPDLHSELNLSSLELGDSALYFCASSVELQTGELFFGEGSRLTVL.

The chain recombines TRBV28 with TRBJ2-7, with a tentative D call TRBD1 (5 bases). This CDR3 contains 15 residues. Germline lookup yields CDR1 MDHEN and CDR2 SYDVKM. Trimming took 6 bases from V and 2 from J, leaving 17 bases between them. CDR3 coding DNA: TGTGCCAGCAGCACACCCCTGGGGCTAACCTACGAGCAGTACTTC. Protein product: CASSTPLGLTYEQYF.

The rearrangement links TRBV5-1 to TRBJ2-1; D ambiguous. The V and J ends lost 0 bases and 7 bases respectively, with 11 bases between them. The CDR3 is 14 residues long. CDR1 is SGHRS and CDR2 is YFSETQ in the germline V gene. CDR3 amino acids: CASSLGAQRNEQFF. CDR3 DNA: TGCGCCAGCAGCTTGGGGGCGCAGAGGAATGAGCAGTTCTTC.

The J gene is TRBJ2-5, the V gene TRBV7-9, with D hard to call. The CDR3 length is 14 residues. V lost 5 bases and J 1 base, leaving 11 bases between the germline ends. Looked up from germline, CDR1 is SEHNR and CDR2 is FQNEAQ (reference sequence). The chain's CDR3 is CASSLAATQETQYF. The DNA of the CDR3 is TGTGCCAGCAGCCTCGCCGCGACCCAAGAGACCCAGTACTTC.

Notes on this clone: Other DNA sequences in the sample encode the same CDR3. V usage is TRBV5-1 and J usage is TRBJ2-5; no clear D gene. V was pared by 0 bases and J by 5 bases, with 5 bases between. The CDR3 consists of 12 residues. CDR1 is SGHRS and CDR2 is YFSETQ in the germline V gene. The CDR3 region has the DNA TGCGCCAGCAGCTTGGAAGTGGAGACCCAGTACTTC. Its protein product is CASSLEVETQYF. The whole variable domain, remainder taken from reference TRBV5-1 and TRBJ2-5, is KAGVTQTPRYLIKTRGQQVTLSCSPISGHRSVSWYQQTPGQGLQFLFEYFSETQRNKGNFPGRFSGRQFSNSRSEMNVSTLELGDSALYLCASSLEVETQYFGPGTRLLVL.

Remarks on this clone: Other DNA variants within this sample encode the same CDR3. The rearrangement joins TRBV7-9 to TRBJ1-2; 8 bases are a match to TRBD1. J gave up 8 bases and V 0 bases, and 5 bases lay outside the gene matches. Germline CDR1 reads SEHNR; CDR2 reads FQNEAQ (reference sequence). The CDR3 has 14 residues. DNA of the CDR3: TGTGCCAGCAGCTTAGCCCAGGGGGCGCGGGGCTACACCTTC. This encodes CASSLAQGARGYTF.

The J gene is TRBJ1-4, the V gene TRBV5-1, with 7 positions matching TRBD1. The length of the CDR3 is 14 residues. The germline CDR1 and CDR2 sequences are SGHRS and YFSETQ. The V segment lost 4 bases and the J segment 6 bases; nucleotides outside the gene matches: 6. The CDR3 sequence: CASSDDTGDEKLFF. DNA of the CDR3: TGCGCCAGCAGCGATGACACAGGGGATGAAAAACTGTTTTTT.

V is TRBV6-5 and J is TRBJ2-5, with 11 bases aligning to TRBD2. The CDR3 covers 16 residues. The germline V gene encodes CDR1 MNHEY and CDR2 SVGAGI. V was clipped by 4 bases and J by 4 bases; unmatched bases: 8. In nucleotides, the CDR3 is TGTGCCAGCAGTTCCCAACTAGCGGGAGCCGCAGAGACCCAGTACTTC. This codes for CASSSQLAGAAETQYF.

V gene TRBV6-1 combines with J gene TRBJ2-6, with 7 bases identical to TRBD1. After removal of 0 bases from V and 1 base from J, the junction contained 3 bases not matched to a gene. The CDR3 is made up of 17 amino acids. Looked up from germline, CDR1 is MNHNS and CDR2 is SASEGT. CDR3 residues: CASSEAGTVSGANVLTF. The CDR3 DNA reads TGTGCCAGCAGTGAAGCGGGGACAGTTTCTGGGGCCAACGTCCTGACTTTC.

V and J are TRBV7-8 and TRBJ2-1; no definite D call. This CDR3 spans 16 amino acids. V lost 6 bases and J lost 0, with 15 bases in between. The V gene's germline CDR1 is SGHVS and CDR2 FQNEAQ. The CDR3 protein is CASSGDFGSSYNEQFF. DNA of the CDR3: TGTGCCAGCAGTGGTGACTTCGGTAGCTCCTACAATGAGCAGTTCTTC.